The source of this TCR beta chain is a study of chemoradiotherapy in HPV16-positive cancers. Study at large: A couple of HPV16-positive patients' cells yielded candidate HPV-specific clones and common motifs.

For this clone: Its specificity is not known.

The CDR3 totals 14 residues. The germline V gene has CDR1 GTSNPN and CDR2 SVGIG (reference sequence). V lost 2 bases and J 0 bases, leaving 9 bases between the germline ends. TCRdb's table, derived via immunoSEQ multiplex PCR, lists solely in-frame clones and lacks some. The data contain 2,000 or so clones, 80% to 90% of them singletons. Study-wide results and limits: Candidate HPV-specific clones and E7-related TCR motifs grew in tumor during treatment. For HPV16-positive patients, expanding HPV-responsive T cells associated with longer recurrence-free survival. Functional assays defining HPV-specific T cells used only a couple of HPV16-positive patients.

Sequenced material: tumor tissue, taken from a patient who underwent chemoradiotherapy. V gene TRBV30 combines with J gene TRBJ2-3, with D unresolved. The source is a human donor with HPV-associated anogenital cancer. This chain's CDR3 is CAWSYRVSTDTQYF. The CDR3 bases are TGTGCCTGGAGTTATAGGGTTAGCACAGATACGCAGTATTTT.